This T cell receptor beta chain comes out of a study of cytomegalovirus exposure and HLA in healthy donors (TCRdb year 2017). Regarding the research as a whole: In an earlier analysis of fewer than 750 of the donors, 276 Gb of sequence data and approximately 120 million unique TCR beta sequences from roughly 200 million T cells were reported. About 300 gigabases of sequencing data and approximately 92 million unique TCR sequences made up an early release that covered several hundred HLA-typed donors. The genetic ancestry cluster associated with self-reported Caucasian donors included about 81% of the roughly 410 genotyped donors. The study aimed to test whether cataloging public T cell receptors could reveal signatures of past pathogen exposure. Using immunosequencing, the study profiled T cell repertoires from 640 or so subjects and related those repertoires to cytomegalovirus serostatus. In addition to the first cohort of about 650 subjects, a separate validation cohort of approximately 130 different subjects was used. To predict cytomegalovirus infection status, the study brought together high-throughput TCR immunosequencing, statistical association of individual TCRs with disease status, and machine learning. In a later analysis, previously published TCR beta repertoires from fewer than 750 donors were re-analyzed and high-resolution HLA genotyping was added so that TCR occurrence patterns could be studied. In the later analysis, no new phenotypic data were used to find candidate immune exposures; instead, reliance was placed on TCR beta sequences and their occurrence across donors. To decide whether each TCR beta V gene segment behaved as functional or pseudogenic, an earlier analysis of some 600 of the donors relied on high-throughput TCR beta sequencing. Donor age, sex, ethnicity and CMV serostatus were compiled alongside the repertoire data. Genome-wide SNP genotypes for about 65% of the 666 donors were used in a later genetic analysis, which treated that subset as a discovery cohort. Every repertoire in the discovery cohort had been generated on one and the same sequencing platform. HLA typing included class I and class II loci at four-digit resolution. The number of typed donors differed by locus: about 629-630 for A, B, C, DRB1 and DQB1; 500 to 550 for DQA1; around 610 for DPA1; and around 490 for DPB1. Roughly five DR-DQ haplotypes were treated as single units for association and clustering because of strong linkage in the cohort. On average, roughly 240,000 unique TCR beta nucleotide sequences were sequenced per donor among a few hundred genotyped donors of the cohort, with roughly a sixth of those sequences being non-productive.

A few counts support this clone. Its target antigen remains unknown. Per-base qualities were not stored, and no clone one base away is much larger. Libraries were prepared through the immunoSEQ multiplex PCR assay. A mixture of 60 forward primers for TCR Vbeta segments and 13 reverse primers for TCR Jbeta segments was used in the multiplex PCR. The CDR3 region of rearranged TCR beta genes was amplified from genomic DNA by a multiplex PCR assay. The amplified TCR beta libraries were sequenced on the Illumina HiSeq System as 87-base-pair reads. Processing in the source paper ran as follows. Across the roughly 670 repertoires, a later analysis counted tens of millions of unique TCR beta chains, around 11 million of which were shared by at least two donors. To remove PCR and sequencing errors, raw reads were error-corrected and collapsed into unique sequences using a nearest-neighbor algorithm that merged closely related sequences. V, D and J gene segments were assigned by aligning CDR3 sequences to IMGT reference sequences. For a sequence to be retained, a match of at least six nucleotides to both a V gene segment and a J gene segment was required. A rearrangement counted as productive if the CDR3 had no stop codons and remained in frame with V and J, and every other rearrangement counted as non-productive. Following IMGT convention, CDR3 was defined as the stretch from the second conserved V-encoded cysteine up to the conserved J-encoded phenylalanine. Sequences without an unambiguous match to a single V gene segment were excluded from the earlier analysis of about 600 of the donors. In an earlier analysis of several hundred of the donors, a V segment was called functional when productive rearrangements were above 56.7%, and segregating when the standard deviation between donors exceeded 5%. A statistical classification framework was built for diagnosing cytomegalovirus status from the catalog of TCR beta chain sequences. In a later analysis, V and J genes were assigned by comparing TCR nucleotide sequences against IMGT/GENE-DB human TR gene sequences. Using the TCRdist pipeline, a later analysis assigned CDR3 sequences along with most-parsimonious VDJ recombination scenarios. In a later analysis, each TCR beta chain was defined by its CDR3 amino acid sequence together with its V-gene family, and reads without a unique V-gene family were excluded. A later analysis removed roughly 590 highly shared, low-generation-probability nucleotide sequences to deal with suspected cross-contamination and a sequencing artifact. A later analysis calculated a clonal expansion index for each public chain from normalized within-repertoire ranks of inferred template counts. Generation probabilities in a later analysis came from a VDJ recombination model fitted to out-of-frame rearrangements, and those results were checked against IGoR. In a later analysis, TCR-TCR, TCR-HLA and TCR-CMV co-occurrence was scored with hypergeometric tests, and a repertoire-size bias correction was applied to TCR pairs. A later analysis estimated false discovery rates by permuting HLA or CMV assignments 20 times. A later analysis grouped co-occurring TCRs with DBSCAN, adding TCRdist sequence similarity when clustering within HLA-allele-positive subsets. Repertoires with fewer than 30,000 or more than 120,000 public chains were left out of co-occurrence clustering, as were four to six repertoires with anomalous nucleotide sharing. TCRdb took over this immuneACCESS table, retaining in-frame rearrangements with V and J assigned. Such tables are incomplete; in checked studies, under half of the missing clones stem from an unresolved V gene, and the remainder is unexplained. Clone size and V and J calls were adopted from that table, with D and trimming inferred from the DNA. Counted in this sample were under 110,000 clones; around three quarters of them appeared once. The top ten constitute roughly 6% of the sample.

The investigation overall reported the following: In a later genetic analysis, fewer N-insertions in productive TCRs were reported among donors in an Asian-associated ancestry cluster than the approximately 670-donor mean. V-gene and J-gene trimming of TCR beta chains was associated with a missense DCLRE1C variant in a later genetic analysis, and the association was replicated in an independent cohort. Across donors, most TCR sequences were observed very rarely, whereas some public TCRs were present in many individuals. In vitro tests confirmed that a few of the cytomegalovirus-associated TCR beta chains recognize cytomegalovirus antigens. Because HLA typing was unavailable for some donors at each locus, only the typed subset was used in association tests. When HLA alleles, especially DR and DQ, strongly co-occurred, attributing TCR associations to individual alleles was difficult. The presence/absence analyses assumed that sequencing depth was roughly uniform across donors, and that assumption may not be true. In an earlier analysis of 587 of the donors, most TCR beta V segments appeared in productive rearrangements about 87% or about 30% of the time, broadly matching IMGT annotations. In a later analysis, the rate of TCR association differed among HLA loci, with DRB1 alleles having the most associated TCRs and HLA-C alleles having the fewest. According to the authors, the approach could potentially be generalized to other disease states and immunological phenotypes. According to a later analysis, parvovirus B19, influenza, CMV and Epstein-Barr virus appeared linked to several top co-occurrence clusters. A further reported finding was that TCR beta sequences accurately predicted the HLA-A and HLA-B alleles for most subjects in the first cohort. The sequencing pipeline was judged likely to have produced a cluster of highly shared sequence variants as a technical artifact. In this cohort, only TCR beta chains were sequenced, and detectable features were limited by the absence of alpha or paired-chain data. Because counts were too low, more than 15 rarely observed V segments, including chromosome 9 orphons, were excluded from the earlier analysis of about 500 of the donors. Linkage disequilibrium might explain the correlated functional status among segregating V segments, but an unknown experimental factor could not be excluded. CMV serostatus was the only immune exposure information available for the cohort. The study gave a list of about 170 TCR beta chains associated with cytomegalovirus. A later analysis found that most CMV-associated TCR beta chains appeared HLA-restricted, with HLA associations seemingly driven largely by CMV exposure. The classifier was reported to diagnose cytomegalovirus status with high specificity and sensitivity in both the original cohort and the validation cohort. A later analysis associated 15,000 to 20,000 TCR beta sequences with specific HLA alleles at a false discovery rate of 0.05. In a later analysis, HLA-associated TCR beta chains were found to be more clonally expanded and to have lower generation probabilities than equally common non-associated chains.

The cohort consisted of 670 or so healthy bone marrow donors. All cohort members were sampled while nominally healthy, although unrecorded immune exposures were likely present. The donor was CMV seropositive and was included in the group of 250 to 300 seropositive cohort members. A peripheral blood sample was provided by each donor, and peripheral blood mononuclear cells were used for TCR beta sequencing. Genomic DNA extraction from the blood cell samples was performed with the Qiagen DNeasy Blood Extraction Kit. The source material was PBMCs. This sequence was found in a woman aged 45-65 years in good health and CMV-seropositive.

Read as DNA, the sequence is TGTGCCAGCAGCCCCCAGGGCGGGGAGCTGTTTTTT. It encodes CASSPQGGELFF. Recombination joined TRBV7-2 with TRBJ2-2; the D region possibly corresponds to TRBD1 (5 bases align). The germline V gene yields SGHTA for CDR1 and FQGNSA for CDR2. Between the V and J ends, shortened by 5 bases and 7 bases respectively, the junction contains 8 bases. Including the terminal cysteine and phenylalanine, the CDR3 comprises 12 residues. The retained sequence is limited to the CDR3, 36 bases, with the frame set at the first base.